Below are 5 T cell receptor beta chains sequenced from a single sample in a study of cytomegalovirus exposure and HLA in healthy donors. 13 Jbeta primers and 60 Vbeta primers were used for the PCR. Sequencing used immunoSEQ multiplex PCR; TCRdb keeps in-frame clones, though not all of them. There are under 200,000 clones in the sample; 84% occur only once, and under 8% lies in the top ten. The sample comprised PBMCs. The receptors shown here come from a man aged 45-65 years in good health and CMV-seropositive.

This chain connects TRBV2 to TRBJ2-5; TRBD2 aligns across 9 bases. There are 18 residues in the CDR3. Germline V gene data show CDR1 as SNHLY and CDR2 as FYNNEI. J was trimmed by 2 bases and V by 6 bases; bases with no gene match: 16. CDR3 bases: TGTGCCAGCAGGCCCCCTAGCGGGGAACGGCAGGGGCAAGAGACCCAGTACTTC. The encoded protein is CASRPPSGERQGQETQYF.

This clone was detected only once. The J gene is TRBJ2-5, the V gene TRBV5-1, with a weak D call TRBD1 (6 bases). With the DNA end fitting TRBJ2-7 better, the J assignment may be wrong. Germline CDR1 is SGHRS and CDR2 is YFSETQ. The CDR3 runs to 15 residues. CDR3 in amino acids: CASSWAPGTPYEQYF. CDR3 bases: TGCGCCAGCAGCTGGGCGCCAGGGACACCCTACGAGCAGTACTTC.

The chain employs TRBV27 and TRBJ1-2; maybe TRBD1 (6 bases). The CDR3 runs to 16 residues. The germline V gene encodes CDR1 MNHEY and CDR2 SMNVEV (reference sequence). The V and J ends lost 3 bases and 7 bases respectively, with 21 bases between them. CDR3 bases: TGTGCCAGCAGTTTTCGATCCCCAGGGCAGGGGTTTGGCTACACCTTC. This encodes CASSFRSPGQGFGYTF.

The chain employs TRBV5-1 and TRBJ2-5; D is unclear. Between the trimmed V and J ends, which lost 3 bases and 0 bases, there was a span of 12 bases. Germline V CDR1 and CDR2: SGHRS, YFSETQ. The CDR3 runs to 15 residues. The CDR3 DNA reads as TGCGCCAGCAGCTCCCACATCTCATACCAAGAGACCCAGTACTTC. Its protein product is CASSSHISYQETQYF.

This chain links TRBV6-6 with TRBJ2-2; 7 bases match TRBD2. Germline-derived CDR1 and CDR2 are MNHNY and SVGAGI (reference sequence). This CDR3 spans 14 amino acids. V was pared by 6 bases and J by 5 bases, with 6 bases of the junction left unmatched. CDR3 in DNA: TGTGCCAGCAGAGCCGGGGGGAGGACCGGGGAGCTGTTTTTT. Translated: CASRAGGRTGELFF.